This T cell receptor (beta chain) was retrieved from a study of control samples from healthy donors and cancer patients. The method was immunoSEQ multiplex PCR; TCRdb's version includes in-frame clones alone and lacks a portion of them. The repertoire holds 90,000 or so clones, with about 88% as singletons. V shed 5 bases and J 5 bases; nucleotides not matched to a gene: 8. Germline lookup yields CDR1 MNHNY and CDR2 SVGAGI (reference sequence). This CDR3 contains 14 residues. This chain links TRBV6-6 with TRBJ1-2; the match to TRBD1 covers 7 bases. This clonotype originated in a woman aged 65 to 85 in good health. Sequencing input: blood. Here the CDR3 DNA reads TGTGCCAGCAGTAACCGACAGGGACGATATGGCTACACCTTC. Translating it yields CASSNRQGRYGYTF.